This is a list of T cell receptor beta chains from one sample in a study of blood T cell repertoires in COVID-19. Generated by immunoSEQ multiplex PCR, the TCRdb table keeps only in-frame clones and is missing some. The sample contains 150,000 to 200,000 clones, more than 90% of which appear only once. Sequencing was done on a sample of peripheral blood. The receptor set was obtained from a man between 60 and 75 years old with active or convalescent COVID-19. Both conserved end residues are part of each CDR3. A D gene is named only where the DNA matches it firmly. The size of a clone is reported for some rows only, either as once, few or many, or as a class for expanded clones.

D,V,size,J,CDR3,DNA
TRBD2,TRBV5-4,once,TRBJ2-2,CASSSRGGMGGELFF,TGTGCCAGCAGCTCTCGCGGGGGGATGGGCGGGGAGCTGTTTTTT
TRBD1,TRBV18,few,TRBJ2-5,CASSPRFFGDSRPSSQETQYF,TGTGCCAGCTCACCACGGTTCTTTGGGGACAGTCGCCCGAGCTCTCAAGAGACCCAGTACTTC
TRBD2,TRBV7-8,once,TRBJ2-5,CASSLGDLLAGGSTQYF,TGTGCCAGCAGCTTAGGGGACCTACTAGCGGGGGGTTCTACCCAGTACTTC
TRBD1,TRBV7-9,-,TRBJ1-2,CASSLGAGTGLRGYTF,TGTGCCAGCAGCTTAGGAGCCGGGACAGGGCTTCGAGGCTACACCTTC
-,TRBV7-9,-,TRBJ2-3,CASSLASADTQYF,TGTGCCAGCAGCTTAGCGAGCGCAGATACGCAGTATTTT
TRBD2,TRBV10-2,-,TRBJ2-5,CASSEFGDAGDVGTQYF,TGCGCCAGCAGTGAATTCGGGGACGCGGGAGACGTTGGGACCCAGTACTTC
-,TRBV7-2,-,TRBJ1-5,CASSLIMWDTNQPQHF,TGTGCCAGCAGCTTAATTATGTGGGACACTAATCAGCCCCAGCATTTT
-,TRBV5-1,-,TRBJ1-1,CASSLSPPEDTEAFF,TGCGCCAGCAGCTTGTCTCCCCCGGAGGACACTGAAGCTTTCTTT
TRBD2,TRBV18,-,TRBJ2-7,CASSALAGDEQYF,TGTGCCAGCTCAGCCCTGGCGGGGGACGAGCAGTACTTC
TRBD1,TRBV28,-,TRBJ2-2,CASSGDRGLGTGELFF,TGTGCCAGCAGTGGGGACAGGGGGCTGGGAACCGGGGAGCTGTTTTTT
-,TRBV4-1,-,TRBJ2-7,CASSQAPPDTQSSYEQYF,TGCGCCAGCAGCCAAGCCCCCCCGGACACTCAGAGCTCCTACGAGCAGTACTTC
TRBD1,TRBV28,-,TRBJ2-7,CASTTGGLSYEQYF,TGTGCCAGCACGACAGGGGGCTTGTCCTACGAGCAGTACTTC
-,TRBV27,-,TRBJ1-5,CASSLDPRGFQPQHF,TGTGCCAGCAGTTTGGACCCTCGGGGGTTTCAGCCCCAGCATTTT
-,TRBV19,once,TRBJ2-1,CASSERVSYNEQFF,TGTGCCAGTAGCGAGAGAGTGTCCTACAATGAGCAGTTCTTC
-,TRBV24-1,-,TRBJ1-5,CATSDLRQKNQPQHF,TGTGCCACCAGTGATTTGAGACAGAAGAATCAGCCCCAGCATTTT
TRBD1,TRBV7-2,few,TRBJ1-2,CASSLVGGSGYTF,TGTGCCAGCAGCTTAGTAGGGGGCAGTGGCTACACCTTC
TRBD1,TRBV5-4,-,TRBJ2-3,CASTPRGTGPTDTQYF,TGTGCCAGCACCCCGCGTGGGACAGGGCCCACAGATACGCAGTATTTT
TRBD2,TRBV2,-,TRBJ2-2,CASSEQGLANTGELFF,TGTGCCAGCAGTGAACAGGGACTAGCGAACACCGGGGAGCTGTTTTTT
-,TRBV9,-,TRBJ2-7,CASSVGGRSLYEQYF,TGTGCCAGCAGCGTAGGCGGCAGAAGTCTCTACGAGCAGTACTTC
TRBD2,TRBV6-5,-,TRBJ2-3,CASRHRSGVADTQYF,TGTGCCAGCAGACACAGAAGCGGGGTCGCAGATACGCAGTATTTT
TRBD1,TRBV5-5,-,TRBJ2-1,CASSSDRGPSNEQFF,TGTGCCAGCAGTTCAGACAGGGGGCCATCCAATGAGCAGTTCTTC
-,TRBV28,once,TRBJ2-7,CASSPLSYEQYF,TGTGCCAGCAGTCCTCTCTCCTACGAGCAGTACTTC
TRBD1,TRBV2,-,TRBJ1-4,CASSADGTGDEKLFF,TGTGCCAGCAGTGCGGACGGGACAGGGGACGAAAAACTGTTTTTT
TRBD1,TRBV6-5,-,TRBJ1-2,CASSYNRGHGYTF,TGTGCCAGCAGTTACAACAGGGGGCATGGCTACACCTTC
TRBD1,TRBV19,few,TRBJ2-7,CASSRGQGFSYEQYF,TGTGCCAGTAGCAGGGGACAGGGATTCTCCTACGAGCAGTACTTC
-,TRBV11-2,-,TRBJ1-1,CASSSSASETFF,TGTGCCAGCAGCTCCAGCGCCTCTGAGACTTTCTTT
TRBD1,TRBV10-1,-,TRBJ2-7,CASSPGDRGYEQYF,TGCGCCAGCAGCCCCGGGGACAGGGGCTACGAGCAGTACTTC
TRBD1,TRBV19,-,TRBJ2-7,CASSSLLLRDRAYEQYF,TGTGCCAGTAGTAGCCTCCTCCTCAGGGACAGAGCCTACGAGCAGTACTTC
-,TRBV20-1,-,TRBJ1-2,CSARGGIGYTF,TGCAGTGCTAGGGGAGGGATTGGCTACACCTTC
-,TRBV7-9,-,TRBJ1-1,CASENLNTEAFF,TGTGCCTCCGAGAATCTGAACACTGAAGCTTTCTTT
-,TRBV7-9,few,TRBJ2-2,CASRWSVSNTGELFF,TGTGCCAGCAGGTGGTCGGTGTCGAACACCGGGGAGCTGTTTTTT
-,TRBV10-3,few,TRBJ2-2,CAISPNLAFANTGELFF,TGTGCCATCAGTCCCAACCTAGCGTTCGCGAACACCGGGGAGCTGTTTTTT
TRBD1,TRBV19,once,TRBJ1-2,CASSMGDRVNYGYTF,TGTGCCAGTAGTATGGGGGACAGGGTAAACTATGGCTACACCTTC
-,TRBV29-1,-,TRBJ2-7,CSVVDNVAYEQYF,TGCAGCGTCGTAGACAATGTGGCCTACGAGCAGTACTTC
-,TRBV5-1,-,TRBJ1-1,CASSTRPGNTEAFF,TGCGCCAGCAGCACCCGGCCGGGGAACACTGAAGCTTTCTTT
-,TRBV5-5,few,TRBJ1-6,CASSLDRRSSYNSPLHF,TGTGCCAGCAGCTTGGACAGGCGATCCTCCTATAATTCACCCCTCCACTTT
-,TRBV19,-,TRBJ2-2,CASSSVSNTGELFF,TGTGCCAGTTCTAGCGTCTCGAACACCGGGGAGCTGTTTTTT
-,TRBV6-5,-,TRBJ2-2,CASRKGTGNTGELFF,TGTGCCAGCAGGAAGGGAACAGGAAACACCGGGGAGCTGTTTTTT
TRBD2,TRBV24-1,-,TRBJ2-1,CATSKSSGGQAEQFF,TGTGCCACCAGTAAGTCTAGCGGGGGGCAGGCTGAGCAGTTCTTC
-,TRBV5-6,-,TRBJ2-3,CASRWSSTDTQYF,TGTGCCAGCAGGTGGAGTTCCACAGATACGCAGTATTTT
-,TRBV29-1,-,TRBJ1-2,CSVRTGANYGYTF,TGCAGCGTGCGAACGGGAGCCAACTATGGCTACACCTTC